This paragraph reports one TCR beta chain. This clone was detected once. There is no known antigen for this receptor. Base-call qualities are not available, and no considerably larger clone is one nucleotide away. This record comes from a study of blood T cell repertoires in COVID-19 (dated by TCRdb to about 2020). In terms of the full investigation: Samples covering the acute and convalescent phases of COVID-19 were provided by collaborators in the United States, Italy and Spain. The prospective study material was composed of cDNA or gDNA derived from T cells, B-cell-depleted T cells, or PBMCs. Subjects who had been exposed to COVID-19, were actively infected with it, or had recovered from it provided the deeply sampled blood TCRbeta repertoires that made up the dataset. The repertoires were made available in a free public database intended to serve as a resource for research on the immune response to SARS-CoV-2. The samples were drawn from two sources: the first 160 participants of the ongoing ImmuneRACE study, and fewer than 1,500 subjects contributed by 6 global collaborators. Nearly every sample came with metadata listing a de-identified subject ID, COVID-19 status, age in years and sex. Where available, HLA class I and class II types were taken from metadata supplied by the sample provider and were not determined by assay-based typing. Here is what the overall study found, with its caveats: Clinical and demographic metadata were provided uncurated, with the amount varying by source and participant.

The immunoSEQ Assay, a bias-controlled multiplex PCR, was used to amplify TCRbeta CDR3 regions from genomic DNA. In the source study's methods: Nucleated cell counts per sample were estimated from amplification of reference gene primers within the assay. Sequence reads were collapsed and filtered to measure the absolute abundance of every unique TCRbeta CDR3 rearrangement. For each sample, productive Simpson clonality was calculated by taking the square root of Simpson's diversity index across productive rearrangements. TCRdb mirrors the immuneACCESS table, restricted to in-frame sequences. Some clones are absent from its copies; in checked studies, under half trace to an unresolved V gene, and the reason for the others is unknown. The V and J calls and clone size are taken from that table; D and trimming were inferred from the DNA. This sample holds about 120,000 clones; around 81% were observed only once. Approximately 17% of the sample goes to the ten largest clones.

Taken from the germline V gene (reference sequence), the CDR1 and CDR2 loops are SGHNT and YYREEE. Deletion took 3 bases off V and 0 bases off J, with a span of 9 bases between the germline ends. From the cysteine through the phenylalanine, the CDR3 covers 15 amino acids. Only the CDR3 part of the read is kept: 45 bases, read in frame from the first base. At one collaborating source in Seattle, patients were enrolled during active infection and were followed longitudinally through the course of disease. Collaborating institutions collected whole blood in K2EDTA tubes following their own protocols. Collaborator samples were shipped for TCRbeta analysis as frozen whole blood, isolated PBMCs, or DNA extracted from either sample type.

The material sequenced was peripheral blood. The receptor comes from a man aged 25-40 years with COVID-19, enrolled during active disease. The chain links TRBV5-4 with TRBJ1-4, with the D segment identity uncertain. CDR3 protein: CASSSGSTTNEKLFF. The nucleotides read TGTGCCAGCAGCTCGGGGTCGACAACTAATGAAAAACTGTTTTTT. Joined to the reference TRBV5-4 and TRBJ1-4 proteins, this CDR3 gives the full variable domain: ETGVTQSPTHLIKTRGQQVTLRCSSQSGHNTVSWYQQALGQGPQFIFQYYREEENGRGNFPPRFSGLQFPNYSSELNVNALELDDSALYLCASSSGSTTNEKLFFGSGTQLSVL.